This T cell receptor beta chain was recorded in a study of PD-1 blockade in classical Hodgkin lymphoma. The V gene's germline CDR1 is SGHNT and CDR2 YENEEA. The CDR3 spans 12 residues. Trimming pared 4 bases from V and 2 bases from J, leaving 4 bases between. Assay used: immunoSEQ multiplex PCR; TCRdb lists only in-frame clones, some missing. The table has around 25,000 clones, about 82% seen once. Every patient was affected by relapse after autologous stem cell transplantation, while exposure to brentuximab vedotin was not uniform. This clonotype was sampled from a human donor with classical Hodgkin lymphoma. Sequenced material: peripheral blood mononuclear cells (PBMCs), taken before the second cycle of nivolumab. This chain joins TRBV11-3 and TRBJ2-3; D is uncertain. CDR3 DNA sequence: TGTGCCAGCAGCTGGTACACAGATACGCAGTATTTT. It is translated as CASSWYTDTQYF.